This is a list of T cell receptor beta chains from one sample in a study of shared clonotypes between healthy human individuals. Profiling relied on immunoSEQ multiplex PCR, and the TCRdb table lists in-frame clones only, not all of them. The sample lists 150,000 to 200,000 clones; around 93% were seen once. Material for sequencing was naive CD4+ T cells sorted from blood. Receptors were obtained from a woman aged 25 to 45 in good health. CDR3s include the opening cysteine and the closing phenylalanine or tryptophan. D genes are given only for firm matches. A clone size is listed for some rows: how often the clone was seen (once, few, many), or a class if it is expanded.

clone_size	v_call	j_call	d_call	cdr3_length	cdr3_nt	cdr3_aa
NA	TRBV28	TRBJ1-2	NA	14	TGTGCCAGCAGTTTTTCGGGGGCCCCGTATGGCTACACCTTC	CASSFSGAPYGYTF
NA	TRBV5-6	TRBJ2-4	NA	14	TGTGCCAGCAGCTTGGTGCTAGCCTCCCACATTCAGTACTTC	CASSLVLASHIQYF
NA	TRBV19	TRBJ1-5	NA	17	TGTGCCAGTAGTTTTGCAGGGCCAGGGGTTAGCAATCAGCCCCAGCATTTT	CASSFAGPGVSNQPQHF
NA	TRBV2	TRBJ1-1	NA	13	TGTGCCAGCAGTGCGGTGCGGAACACTGAAGCTTTCTTT	CASSAVRNTEAFF
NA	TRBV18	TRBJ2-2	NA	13	TGTGCCAGCTCACCACAGGCTGACGGGGAGCTGTTTTTT	CASSPQADGELFF
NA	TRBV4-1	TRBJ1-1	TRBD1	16	TGCGCCAGCAGCACGCGGACAGGGGGTATTCGCACTGAAGCTTTCTTT	CASSTRTGGIRTEAFF
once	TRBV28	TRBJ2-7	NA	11	TGTGCCAGCAGTCAGGGTTACGAGCAGTACTTC	CASSQGYEQYF
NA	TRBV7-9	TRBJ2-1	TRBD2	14	TGTGCCAGCAGCTCTAGCGGGAGGGGGAATGAGCAGTTCTTC	CASSSSGRGNEQFF
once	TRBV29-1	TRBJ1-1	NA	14	TGCAGCGTTAGCCTTCTCAGGGCTGAGACTGAAGCTTTCTTT	CSVSLLRAETEAFF
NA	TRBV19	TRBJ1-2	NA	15	TGTGCCAGTACCACCCGTGGGACAAATTTCTATGGCTACACCTTC	CASTTRGTNFYGYTF
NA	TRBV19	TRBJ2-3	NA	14	TGTGCCAGTAGTAGCACCCGGGGGAAGTATACGCAGTATTTT	CASSSTRGKYTQYF
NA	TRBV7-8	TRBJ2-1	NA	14	TGTGCCAGCAGCTTGGCGGTAACGAGGGATGAGCAGTTCTTC	CASSLAVTRDEQFF
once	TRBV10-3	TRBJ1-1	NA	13	TGTGCCATCAGTGGCCTACAGGGTGGAGAAGCTTTCTTT	CAISGLQGGEAFF
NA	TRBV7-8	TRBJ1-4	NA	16	TGTGCCAGCAGCTTAGAACGGATGGGTGTAGGGGAAAAACTGTTTTTT	CASSLERMGVGEKLFF
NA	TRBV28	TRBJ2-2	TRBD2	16	TGTGCCAGCACCCTATCCGTAGCGGGAGACACCGGGGAGCTGTTTTTT	CASTLSVAGDTGELFF
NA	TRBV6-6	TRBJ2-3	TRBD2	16	TGTGCCAGCAGCCGGAGACTAGCGGGACTGGCAGATACGCAGTATTTT	CASSRRLAGLADTQYF